Sequencing of this T cell receptor beta chain was carried out in a study of CD8 T cells in ankylosing spondylitis. This clonotype was picked up a small number of times. TCRdb re-called the 5' RACE reads through MiXCR, storing one row per CDR3 protein. The sample includes fewer than 200,000 distinct CDR3 sequences, around 8.9% of them seen just once. The CDR3 runs to 15 residues. CDR1 and CDR2 (germline): SGHTA, FQGNSA. Between the trimmed V and J ends, which lost 1 base and 4 bases, there was a span of 11 bases. The source material was blood, either unsorted or a sorted T cell fraction (not recorded which). The V gene is TRBV7-2, the J gene TRBJ1-3; D gene unclear. This TCR derives from a female donor with ankylosing spondylitis or in good health (not recorded which). As DNA, the CDR3 is TGTGCCAGCAGCTTAGGGATTTCCTCAGGAAACACCATATATTTT. Protein: CASSLGISSGNTIYF.